These T cell receptor beta chains were read from a single sample in a study of beta chain features in type 1 diabetes. Some clones are missing from TCRdb's copy, which holds only in-frame ones; the method was immunoSEQ multiplex PCR. The data contain fewer than 350,000 clones, about 7.8% of them seen just once; the ten biggest clones take up approximately 0.99%. The sequenced material came from central memory CD4+ T cells from blood. The receptors were gathered from a woman between 18 and 30 years old in good health. CDR3s include the opening cysteine and the closing phenylalanine or tryptophan. Fields, in order: J gene, clone size, CDR3 length, V gene, CDR3 protein. A clone size is listed for some rows: how often the clone was seen (once, few, many), or a class if it is expanded.

TRBJ1-6 | few | 15 | TRBV18 | CASSPDNRPNSPLHF
TRBJ1-1 | . | 15 | TRBV7-2 | CASSRNRDRAVEAFF
TRBJ1-1 | . | 12 | TRBV18 | CASSLLQGEAFF
TRBJ2-1 | . | 14 | TRBV7-3 | CASFIGGTNNEQFF
TRBJ2-3 | few | 11 | TRBV7-2 | CASSLDHTQYF
TRBJ2-6 | . | 20 | TRBV11-3 | CASSLRVLAGGPVGANVLTF
TRBJ1-2 | . | 10 | TRBV20-1 | CSAQGYGYTF
TRBJ2-3 | . | 14 | TRBV9 | CASSARQGTDTQYF
TRBJ1-1 | few | 14 | TRBV6-5 | CASSYSPVNTEAFF
TRBJ2-7 | few | 11 | TRBV7-6 | CASSAGHEQYF
TRBJ2-1 | few | 14 | TRBV11-2 | CASSSGDWTTEQFF
TRBJ1-2 | few | 16 | TRBV4-2 | CASSPLYREIRYGYTF